The rows below give T cell receptor beta chains drawn from one sample of a study of cytomegalovirus exposure and HLA in healthy donors. Using immunoSEQ multiplex PCR, the repertoire was profiled, and TCRdb retains in-frame clones only, with some absent. The sample has around 36,000 clones; 80% to 90% are singletons. The sample taken for sequencing was PBMCs. The receptor source for this set is a woman aged 40 to 50 in good health and CMV-seropositive. The CDR3 runs from the conserved cysteine through the conserved F or W.

TRBV2 CASSDRRDTQNIQYF
TRBV5-1 CASGLGQAGTNEKLFF
TRBV7-8 CASSPQGREQYF
TRBV29-1 CSVVGQGTGYTF
TRBV10-1 CASSAGMSTDTQYF
TRBV14 CASSQGQVNSPLHF
TRBV28 CASSSPGGIEQFF
TRBV16 CASSQFSTGGAEAFF
TRBV18 CASSPLAGIDTDTQYF
TRBV2 CASRGAGETQYF
TRBV7-2 CASSLTGLGPNTEAFF
TRBV30 CAWALSSYNEQFF
TRBV6-4 CASSEVADTYNEQFF
TRBV5-6 CASSPWAGKSHNSPLHF
TRBV6-6 CASRTGTGDSPLHF
TRBV6-5 CASSYSHGTGKEKLFF
TRBV7-2 CASSRFSMDEKLFF
TRBV10-3 CAISAGLNSNQPQHF
TRBV6-1 CASGDREKKAFF
TRBV27 CASSPKAQGPPYEQYF
TRBV9 CASSPQGGGGSETQYF
TRBV5-4 CASSRTSGGYNEQFF
TRBV5-6 CASSLAGQVAGYTF
TRBV13 CASSLAAGQYTGELFF
TRBV4-1 CASSQEWGRGYGYTF
TRBV6-1 CASTASGEGTDTQYF
TRBV18 CASSPQRGTDTQYF
TRBV19 CATTGTGGIYEQYF
TRBV15 CATSRDGGAETQYF
TRBV10-2 CASTRGGQGYTGELFF
TRBV11-2 CASTMNPVNYGYTF
TRBV5-1 CASSTDMNTGNTIYF
TRBV7-7 CASSLRDREVETQYF
TRBV4-2 CASSQEGTGALQETQYF
TRBV7-2 CASSLEPRRQCEAFF
TRBV6-6 CASSYVSATNEKLFF
TRBV7-2 CASSLETGGGRGGYTF
TRBV7-2 CASTQTGPYGYTF
TRBV30 CAPYPAQTSSGNTIYF
TRBV27 CASSLAGGGTSSYGYTF
TRBV2 CASSATAYSNQPQHF
TRBV6-1 CASSELVDSNTEAFF
TRBV7-9 CASSLVLGTGGRVNTEAFF
TRBV19 CASSWEGGAILYGYTF
TRBV2 CASRLDRAYSPLHF
TRBV6-5 CASNGQQGNQPQHF
TRBV10-3 CAIKGGDTQYF
TRBV6-1 CASTVESGGNTIYF
TRBV6-1 CASILGQLTDTQYF
TRBV9 CASSVDQGNTEAFF
TRBV11-1 CASSWGSPQETQYF
TRBV27 CASSVGTGLVEQYF
TRBV29-1 CSAPKRGIYNEQFF
TRBV5-1 CASSLKGGKDSPLHF
TRBV6-4 CASSEGRELAGPTDTQYF
TRBV7-8 CASSLEHSGRAGNTIYF
TRBV7-2 CASSLALGLAGVRETQYF
TRBV19 CASSRAGYNSPLHF
TRBV14 CASSQVTGGAETQYF